This passage covers 27 T cell receptor beta chains from one sample sequenced in a study of blood T cell repertoires in COVID-19 (dated by TCRdb to between 2020 and 2021). Library preparation was by the immunoSEQ multiplex PCR assay. TCRdb provides this immuneACCESS table in a form limited to in-frame rearrangements. Some clones are lacking; in checked studies, under half of them reflect an unresolved V gene, and why the rest are absent is not known. A total of about 190,000 clones appear in this sample, 80% to 90% of them only once. The ten top clones hold approximately 1% of the sample. Material: peripheral blood. These receptor sequences come from a young man with acute or convalescent COVID-19.

The V and J genes are TRBV6-5 and TRBJ2-7; 8 positions agree with TRBD1. V gave up 4 bases and J gave up 2 bases; unmatched junction bases: 4. The CDR3 totals 14 residues. From germline, CDR1 is MNHEY and CDR2 SVGAGI. CDR3 coding DNA: TGTGCCAGCAGTTCGGACAGGGTTCCCTACGAGCAGTACTTC. It is translated as CASSSDRVPYEQYF.

This clone has only one observation. The chain joins TRBV6-2 or TRBV6-3 to TRBJ2-7; TRBD2 might be the D (6 bases). Looked up from germline, CDR1 is MNHEY and CDR2 is SVGEGT. V shed 2 bases and J shed 3 bases, with 17 bases lying between them. The CDR3 sequence is 16 residues long. The CDR3 bases are TGTGCCAGCAGTTACACCCCTCCGTGGGGGGACTACGAGCAGTACTTC. Residues: CASSYTPPWGDYEQYF.

This clone was seen a single time. This sequence joins TRBV11-2 and TRBJ1-6; D uncertain. The V end lost 0 bases, the J end lost 3 bases, and 6 bases lay between the germline ends. Germline loops: CDR1 SGHAT, CDR2 FQNNGV. This CDR3 is 15 amino acids long. The CDR3 nucleotides are TGTGCCAGCAGCTTAGAAGCCCTCTATAATTCACCCCTCCACTTT. Protein sequence: CASSLEALYNSPLHF.

This chain links TRBV18 with TRBJ2-1, with D possibly matching TRBD2 (5 bases). The CDR3 has 14 amino acids. Germline loops: CDR1 KGHSH, CDR2 LQKENI. Trimming removed 3 bases at V and 7 bases at J, with 13 bases between. CDR3 amino acids: CASSPTGPGNEQFF. CDR3 sequence (DNA): TGTGCCAGCTCACCGACGGGCCCGGGAAATGAGCAGTTCTTC.

In its sample, this clone was seen a few times. The rearrangement uses TRBV6-6 and TRBJ1-3; 10 nucleotides line up with TRBD1. CDR3 length: 13 residues. J was trimmed by 3 bases and V by 8 bases; bases with no gene match: 1. Germline CDR1 reads MNHNY; CDR2 reads SVGAGI (reference sequence). The CDR3 spells CASRDRGGNTIYF. The CDR3 bases are TGTGCCAGCCGGGACAGGGGTGGAAACACCATATATTTT.

The chain recombines TRBV3-1 (or the pseudogene TRBV3-2) with TRBJ2-7; TRBD2 matches at 9 bases. Germline values: CDR1 LGHDT, CDR2 YNNKEL (reference sequence). Unmatched junction bases numbered 5, after V lost 3 bases and J lost 5 bases. This CDR3 comprises 14 residues. This chain's CDR3 is CASSQRGGRNEQYF. The CDR3 coding sequence is TGTGCCAGCAGCCAGCGGGGGGGCCGAAACGAGCAGTACTTC.

This chain uses TRBV7-8 with TRBJ1-2; D might be TRBD1 (6 bases). The CDR3 runs 12 residues. Germline V gives CDR1 SGHVS, CDR2 FQNEAQ. Trimming left V 6 bases short and J 6 bases short, with 11 bases between. Here the CDR3 reads CASRRQEDGYTF. The CDR3 DNA follows: TGTGCCAGCAGGCGACAGGAAGATGGCTACACCTTC.

This rearrangement joins TRBV5-1 to TRBJ2-2; possibly TRBD1 for D (6 bases). The CDR3 is 15 residues long. CDR1 is SGHRS and CDR2 is YFSETQ in the germline V gene. Trimming pared 0 bases from V and 1 base from J, leaving 7 bases between. The CDR3 sequence: CASSLGGLNTGELFF. The CDR3 bases are TGCGCCAGCAGCTTGGGGGGGCTGAACACCGGGGAGCTGTTTTTT.

This clone appeared once. The chain uses TRBV11-2 and TRBJ2-1; TRBD1 matches at 10 bases. The CDR3 totals 17 residues. Germline V lookup: CDR1 SGHAT, CDR2 FQNNGV. V lost 5 bases and J lost 8; bases outside the gene matches: 15. For the CDR3, the DNA is TGTGCCAGCAGCCCCGGGAGGGGGACAGGGGAGATTTATGAGCAGTTCTTC. As protein: CASSPGRGTGEIYEQFF.

The gene calls are TRBV13 and TRBJ2-3, with unresolved D. The CDR3 spans 14 residues. V lost 3 bases and J lost 4, with 11 bases in between. From germline, CDR1 is PRHDT and CDR2 FYEKMQ (reference sequence). In DNA form, the CDR3 reads TGTGCCAGCAGCTTCTCGTGGTCAGCAGATACGCAGTATTTT. Translated: CASSFSWSADTQYF.

This clone was counted once. The chain uses TRBV5-1 and TRBJ2-3; possible D gene TRBD2, 6 bases. CDR1 is SGHRS and CDR2 is YFSETQ in the germline V gene. CDR3 length: 15 residues. Trimming took 4 bases from V and 0 from J, leaving 12 bases between them. The CDR3 DNA is TGCGCCAGCAGCGTGATGGGGAGGAGCACAGATACGCAGTATTTT. Translation: CASSVMGRSTDTQYF.

This chain links TRBV6-5 with TRBJ2-1; no firm D call. The V and J ends lost 6 bases and 4 bases respectively, with 10 bases between them. CDR3 length: 13 residues. Germline V CDR1 and CDR2: MNHEY, SVGAGI. The CDR3 nucleotides are TGTGCCAGCAGATCCCCCACTTACAATGAGCAGTTCTTC. Its protein product is CASRSPTYNEQFF.

The V call is TRBV4-1, the J call TRBJ2-3, with 8 nucleotides matching TRBD2. Germline loops: CDR1 MGHRA, CDR2 YSYEKL. Germline trimming cut 1 base from V and 6 bases from J; bases unmatched to any gene: 9. This CDR3 is built from 16 residues. CDR3 protein: CASSQGTGTRVDTQYF. DNA of the CDR3: TGCGCCAGCAGCCAAGGCACCGGGACTAGAGTGGATACGCAGTATTTT.

The rearrangement joins TRBV7-9 to TRBJ2-4; TRBD1 is a possible D gene (7 bases). This CDR3 has 14 amino acids. The V end was cut by 1 base, the J end by 7 bases, with 11 bases between. Germline V CDR1 and CDR2: SEHNR, FQNEAQ (reference sequence). CDR3 DNA sequence: TGTGCCAGCAGCTTAGATGCAGGGGGGAACATTCAGTACTTC. This translates into CASSLDAGGNIQYF.

The rearrangement uses TRBV23-1 and TRBJ2-7; 7 bases are shared with TRBD1. TRBV23-1 is filed as an ORF, its function uncertain. V dropped 4 bases and J dropped 0; count of bases not matched to a gene: 3. This CDR3 is built from 14 residues. The CDR3 is CASSPGQRSYEQYF. In nucleotides, the CDR3 is TGCGCCAGCAGTCCGGGACAGCGCTCCTACGAGCAGTACTTC.

This chain links TRBV19 with TRBJ1-5; no reliable D call. Trimming took off 7 bases at V and 7 bases at J, with 17 bases between the two ends. CDR1 is LNHDA and CDR2 is SQIVND in the germline V gene (reference sequence). The CDR3 extends over 14 amino acids. The CDR3 loop is CASTRSEGGQPQHF. DNA for the CDR3: TGTGCCAGTACCCGGAGTGAGGGAGGGCAGCCCCAGCATTTT.

The CDR3 sequence is CASSALGTGGRETQYF. In DNA form, the CDR3 reads TGTGCCAGCAGTGCCCTAGGGACAGGGGGCCGAGAGACCCAGTACTTC. This chain uses TRBV2 with TRBJ2-5; 12 nucleotides align to TRBD1. The CDR3 length is 16 residues. V shed 4 bases and J 4 bases; nucleotides not matched to a gene: 7. CDR1 and CDR2 from the germline V gene are SNHLY and FYNNEI.

The V gene is TRBV20-1, the J gene TRBJ1-1; D is unresolved. Germline CDR1 and CDR2: DFQATT and SNEGSKA (reference sequence). The CDR3 spans 11 residues. Trimming stripped 5 bases from V and 6 bases from J, with 10 bases between. CDR3 sequence reads: CSAPAVAEAFF. CDR3 sequence (DNA): TGCAGTGCTCCGGCGGTAGCTGAAGCTTTCTTT.

The chain has TRBV2 and TRBJ2-7; TRBD1 might be the D (6 bases). Deletions cut 5 bases from V and 6 bases from J, with 11 bases between. CDR3 length: 12 residues. Per the germline V gene, CDR1 is SNHLY and CDR2 is FYNNEI. This CDR3 reads CASSPTGTEQYF. CDR3 nucleotide sequence: TGTGCCAGCAGTCCCACAGGGACCGAGCAGTACTTC.

The chain joins TRBV5-1 to TRBJ1-4; D gene unclear. In germline, CDR1 is SGHRS, CDR2 YFSETQ. The CDR3 is made up of 13 amino acids. Deletions cut 0 bases from V and 8 bases from J, with 8 bases between. DNA for the CDR3: TGCGCCAGCAGCTTGGCCGGAGAAGAAAAACTGTTTTTT. Translation: CASSLAGEEKLFF.

The J gene is TRBJ1-3, the V gene TRBV19, with TRBD1 as a possible D gene (5 bases). The CDR3 contains 15 residues. The V and J ends lost 5 bases and 5 bases respectively, with 16 bases between them. Per germline, CDR1 LNHDA and CDR2 SQIVND (reference sequence). The CDR3 DNA sequence: TGTGCCAGTAGTCCTGCCGGACACCCAAGAAACACCATATATTTT. Protein product: CASSPAGHPRNTIYF.

The rearrangement uses TRBV6-5 and TRBJ1-4, with D uncertain. V lost 7 bases and J lost 4, with 13 bases in between. Per germline, CDR1 MNHEY and CDR2 SVGAGI. This CDR3 has 14 amino acids. For the CDR3, the DNA is TGTGCCAGCACCTTTACAATGAATAATGAAAAACTGTTTTTT. Translated, it gives CASTFTMNNEKLFF.

This chain uses TRBV19 with TRBJ1-5, with TRBD1 as a possible D gene (5 bases). The CDR3 spans 18 residues. Trimming took 3 bases from V and 0 from J, leaving 18 bases between them. The germline gives CDR1 LNHDA, CDR2 SQIVND (reference sequence). The CDR3 sequence is CASSIFSPRAYSNQPQHF. The CDR3 DNA sequence: TGTGCCAGTAGTATTTTTTCCCCCAGGGCTTATAGCAATCAGCCCCAGCATTTT.

The gene calls are TRBV13 and TRBJ1-5; D is perhaps TRBD1 (5 bases). V lost 4 bases to trimming and J lost 1 base, with 20 bases between them. The CDR3 sequence is 18 residues long. Germline V CDR1 and CDR2: PRHDT, FYEKMQ (reference sequence). Here the CDR3 DNA reads TGTGCCAGCAGCTCCCCCCTCTCCGACAGCCAAAGCAATCAGCCCCAGCATTTT. It yields the protein CASSSPLSDSQSNQPQHF.

The gene calls are TRBV4-1 and TRBJ2-5; 9 bases are a match to TRBD2. The CDR3 sequence is 18 residues long. Germline trimming cut 0 bases from V and 3 bases from J; bases unmatched to any gene: 11. Looked up from germline, CDR1 is MGHRA and CDR2 is YSYEKL. The CDR3 coding sequence is TGCGCCAGCAGCCAAGAGTATAGCGGGAGAGGTATAAAAGAGACCCAGTACTTC. As protein: CASSQEYSGRGIKETQYF.

This chain connects TRBV24-1 to TRBJ1-2, with D perhaps TRBD1 (6 bases). The CDR3 has 14 residues. V lost 3 bases and J lost 5, with 12 bases in between. Looked up from germline, CDR1 is KGHDR and CDR2 is SFDVKD. CDR3 in DNA: TGTGCCACCAGTGATACAGGGATTGGGTATGGCTACACCTTC. This encodes CATSDTGIGYGYTF.

The rearrangement uses TRBV5-1 and TRBJ2-5; D unclear. V lost 4 bases, J lost 1 base, and 11 bases lay in between. CDR3 length equals 14 residues. Germline-derived CDR1 and CDR2 are SGHRS and YFSETQ. The chain's CDR3 is CASSVQRTQETQYF. CDR3 DNA sequence: TGCGCCAGCAGCGTACAGAGAACCCAAGAGACCCAGTACTTC.